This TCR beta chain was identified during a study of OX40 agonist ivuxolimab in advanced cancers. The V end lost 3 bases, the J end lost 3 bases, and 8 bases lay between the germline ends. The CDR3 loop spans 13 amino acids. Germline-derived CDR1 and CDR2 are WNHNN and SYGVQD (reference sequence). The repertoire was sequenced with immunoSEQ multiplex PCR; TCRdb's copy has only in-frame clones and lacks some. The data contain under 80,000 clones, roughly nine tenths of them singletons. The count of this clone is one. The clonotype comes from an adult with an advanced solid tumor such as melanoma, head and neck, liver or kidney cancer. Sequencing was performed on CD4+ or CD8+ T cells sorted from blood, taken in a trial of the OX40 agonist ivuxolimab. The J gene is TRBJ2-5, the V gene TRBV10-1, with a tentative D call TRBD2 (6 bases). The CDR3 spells CASSDQREETQYF. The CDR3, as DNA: TGCGCCAGCAGTGACCAGCGGGAAGAGACCCAGTACTTC.